The sequence of this TCR beta chain was determined in a study of beta chain features in type 1 diabetes (dated by TCRdb to the late 2010s). Background for the entire study: Mean age, gender distribution, total cell number and subset yield were not different between patients and healthy donors. The study compared TCRB repertoires of sorted circulating CD4+ T cell subsets between recently diagnosed type 1 diabetes patients and matched healthy donors. Regulatory and stem cell-like memory subsets were isolated from only 8 patients and about eight healthy donors, whereas naive and central memory subsets came from all 30 or so donors. Across all samples, around 100 million sorted cells were examined, and cell number per subset correlated strongly with RNA yield.

About this clone itself: There is no known antigen for this receptor. Nothing much larger sits one base from this clone, and base qualities are not available.

The entire amount of isolated RNA was reverse transcribed using the High Capacity cDNA Reverse Transcription Kit, so the sequenced TCRB transcripts were expressed ones. Deep immunoSEQ sequencing was performed on naive, central memory and regulatory T cell samples, with an average of about 3.6 million total reads per sample. Sorted cells were lysed in RLT buffer, and RNA was extracted using DNase-treated RNeasy Micro or Mini kits according to cell number. Each cell subset was processed on its own to prevent cross-contamination, while patient and healthy donor samples were processed together. TCRB sequences were amplified from cDNA with the immunoSEQ multiplex PCR, producing 87-bp fragments spanning the CDR3 region. The amplicons were sequenced using the Illumina HiSeq platform. Turning to the authors' computational methods: PCR bias was computationally corrected using synthetic template baselines, reads within Hamming distance 2 were collapsed, and singletons that could not be merged were discarded. By aligning reads against IMGT, V, D and J genes, CDR3 length, and insertions or deletions at six rearrangement sites were assigned. Within each subset, clonotype counts were normalized to sorted cell number, after which true diversity and Gini coefficients were computed with the tcR R package. The overlap coefficient, calculated on TCRB nucleotide sequences, was used to measure repertoire sharing. Out-of-frame TCRB sequences from naive cells were analyzed to stand in for the pre-selection repertoire. TCRdb stores this immuneACCESS table with in-frame sequences only. Part of the clones is absent; in the studies checked, under half of the shortfall reflects unresolved V genes, and no reason is known for the rest. D and trimming were read from the DNA, whereas the V and J calls and clone size are those reported in that table. Across this sample there are about 700,000 clones, with 13% seen only once. Approximately 0.021% of the sample comes from the top ten.

Each donor gave one peripheral blood draw, approximately 110 mL on average, collected into heparinised tubes. A BD FACSAria II was used to sort naive, central memory, regulatory and stem cell-like memory CD4+ T cells with a panel that included CD45RO, CCR7, CD25, CD127, CD95 and CD27. All sorted populations exceeded 98% purity. Right away, PBMCs were isolated by Lymphoprep density gradient centrifugation and were stained directly, with no culture step. So that batch effects would be minimized, each experiment stained and sorted samples in pairs, pairing one healthy donor with one patient. The germline V gene sets CDR1 to SGHAT and CDR2 to FQNNGV. Taken from cysteine to phenylalanine, the CDR3 has 13 residues. The CDR3 DNA has 39 bases and is translated from base 1. V is pared back by 5 bases and J by 1 base, with 8 bases lying between the germline termini. Overall study results and their limits: In all four CD4+ subsets, TCRB CDR3 length was moderately but significantly shorter in type 1 diabetes patients. Because cDNA was sequenced instead of genomic DNA, activated cells with high expression could be over-represented, although the groups did not differ in activation or CD3 levels. PCR might favor shorter templates, but patient and control samples were amplified and corrected together, so any skew would affect both groups equally. Fewer insertions and more nucleotide deletions at VDJ recombination sites were observed in patients with type 1 diabetes, implying thymic rearrangement abnormalities. Naive, central memory and regulatory TCRB repertoires appeared to be more similar among patients than among healthy donors. Because the HLA sub-analyses included only small numbers of individuals, any influence of HLA type on TCRB rearrangement was left unresolved.

Sample: naive CD4+ T cells from blood. The sample's cell subset or site, from its label and the paper: true naive CD4+ T cells. The chain employs TRBV11-2 and TRBJ2-5, with the D gene too uncertain to name. The sequence derives from a man aged 18 to 35 with type 1 diabetes. The bases are TGTGCCAGCAGCACACAAATCCAAGAGACCCAGTACTTC. This encodes CASSTQIQETQYF.